The 19 T cell receptor beta chains below come from one sample, sequenced in a study of blood T cell repertoires in COVID-19. This table comes from immunoSEQ multiplex PCR, and its TCRdb copy is limited to in-frame clones, with some not included. The sample shows about 290,000 clones, roughly 90% of them seen only once. Sequenced sample: peripheral blood. These receptors were taken from a man in his forties or fifties with acute or convalescent COVID-19.

Comments on this clone: Other DNA sequences in this specimen translate into the identical CDR3. J is TRBJ1-2 and V is TRBV7-9; 8 bases are shared with TRBD1. V shed 3 bases, J shed 5 bases, and the junction held 8 bases outside the gene matches. The germline CDR1 and CDR2 sequences are SEHNR and FQNEAQ (reference sequence). The CDR3 spans 15 residues. The CDR3 here is CASSFPTGGGYGYTF. The CDR3 nucleotides are TGTGCCAGCAGCTTCCCTACAGGGGGAGGGTATGGCTACACCTTC.

The genes are TRBV15 and TRBJ1-3; 8 nucleotides match TRBD1. Germline CDR1 LNHNV, CDR2 YYDKDF (reference sequence). The CDR3 extends over 17 amino acids. V dropped 2 bases and J dropped 4; count of bases not matched to a gene: 10. CDR3: CATSRPGQVHGGNTIYF. Here the CDR3 DNA reads TGTGCCACCAGCAGACCGGGACAGGTACATGGAGGAAACACCATATATTTT.

The chain links TRBV11-1 to TRBJ1-1; D is unresolved. V lost 1 base and J 0 bases, leaving 12 bases between the germline ends. The CDR3 spans 16 residues. Germline V lookup: CDR1 SGHAT, CDR2 FQDESV (reference sequence). CDR3 loop: CASSLGFPAMNTEAFF. The CDR3 DNA follows: TGTGCCAGCAGCTTAGGGTTTCCCGCTATGAACACTGAAGCTTTCTTT.

The gene calls are TRBV19 and TRBJ1-2; 8 positions match TRBD1. The germline V gene has CDR1 LNHDA and CDR2 SQIVND (reference sequence). With V trimmed by 9 bases and J by 8 bases, 20 bases remained unmatched. The CDR3 sequence is 16 residues long. The CDR3 coding sequence is TGTGCCAGCCGCCTGGGGTTTGGGCAGGGGGCGGACGGCTACACCTTC. Residues: CASRLGFGQGADGYTF.

This chain connects TRBV15 to TRBJ2-2, with 7 bases identical to TRBD2. This CDR3 contains 18 residues. The V and J ends lost 0 bases and 2 bases, in that order; junction bases with no gene match: 9. CDR1 LNHNV and CDR2 YYDKDF come from the germline V gene (reference sequence). The DNA for the CDR3 is TGTGCCACCAGCAGAGATTTTGGCGCGGGGGTTAACACCGGGGAGCTGTTTTTT. The encoded protein is CATSRDFGAGVNTGELFF.

Note on this clone: Other DNA sequences from this sample encode an identical CDR3 as well. This chain uses TRBV7-9 with TRBJ1-1; D is uncertain. This CDR3 spans 11 amino acids. Germline CDR1 SEHNR, CDR2 FQNEAQ (reference sequence). V lost 5 bases, J lost 5 bases, and 6 bases lay in between. This CDR3 is CASSPGTEAFF. CDR3 sequence (DNA): TGTGCCAGCAGCCCGGGAACTGAAGCTTTCTTT.

The chain is built from TRBV19 and TRBJ2-2; D is possibly TRBD1 (6 bases). Germline V CDR1 and CDR2: LNHDA, SQIVND (reference sequence). This CDR3 is built from 13 residues. V was clipped by 8 bases and J by 1 base, with 8 bases between them. The CDR3 spells CASEQGNTGELFF. CDR3 sequence (DNA): TGTGCCAGTGAACAGGGGAACACCGGGGAGCTGTTTTTT.

The chain is built from TRBV7-3 and TRBJ2-1; 8 nucleotides align to TRBD1. The V and J ends lost 3 bases and 9 bases, in that order; junction bases with no gene match: 7. Germline loops: CDR1 SGHTA, CDR2 FQGTGA. The length of the CDR3 is 14 residues. In DNA, the CDR3 is TGTGCCAGCAGCTTCGACAGGGGAAGTAGTGAGCAGTTCTTC. It yields the protein CASSFDRGSSEQFF.

V and J are TRBV3-1 (or the pseudogene TRBV3-2) and TRBJ1-1; D is possibly TRBD1 (5 bases). This CDR3 spans 12 amino acids. Germline V CDR1 and CDR2: LGHDT, YNNKEL (reference sequence). Trimming shortened V by 7 bases and J by 5 bases, and 11 bases separated the two germline ends. The CDR3 spells CASNLGGTEAFF. The DNA of the CDR3 is TGTGCCAGCAACCTGGGGGGGACTGAAGCTTTCTTT.

V is TRBV28 and J is TRBJ2-1; D is possibly TRBD2 (6 bases). The CDR3 spans 18 residues. Germline V gene lookup returns CDR1 MDHEN and CDR2 SYDVKM. V was clipped by 5 bases and J by 0 bases, with 20 bases between them. The CDR3 DNA reads as TGTGCCAGCAGTCTATCTCCGGGACTCGGGAGCTCCTACAATGAGCAGTTCTTC. Its protein product is CASSLSPGLGSSYNEQFF.

In regard to this clone: Compared with germline, one end of the junction differs, possibly owing to a read error. This chain connects TRBV12-5 to TRBJ2-2; 10 bases line up with TRBD1. Germline V gene data show CDR1 as LGHNT and CDR2 as FRNRAP. CDR3 length: 15 amino acids. The CDR3 is CASGSDRGNAGELFF. The DNA for the CDR3 is TGTGCTAGTGGTTCGGACAGGGGGAACGCCGGGGAGCTGTTTTTT. Drawing the rest from reference TRBV12-5 and TRBJ2-2, the complete variable domain is DARVTQTPRHKVTEMGQEVTMRCQPILGHNTVFWYRQTMMQGLELLAYFRNRAPLDDSGMPKDRFSAEMPDATLATLKIQPSEPRDSAVYFCASGSDRGNAGELFFGEGSRLTVL.

The chain links TRBV7-2 to TRBJ1-1; tentatively, D is TRBD1 (5 bases). The germline V and J ends were trimmed by 5 bases and 12 bases, with 16 bases remaining between them. The CDR3 length is 12 residues. Germline V gene data show CDR1 as SGHTA and CDR2 as FQGNSA. CDR3 sequence: CASSLSGVESFF. Here the CDR3 DNA reads TGTGCCAGCAGCCTATCGGGGGTGGAATCTTTCTTT.

The chain is built from TRBV5-5 and TRBJ1-5; 7 bases line up with TRBD1. V gave up 5 bases and J gave up 7 bases; unmatched junction bases: 9. The CDR3 covers 14 residues. CDR1 and CDR2 (germline): SGHKS, YYEKEE (reference sequence). In DNA form, the CDR3 reads TGTGCCAGCAGTCTAGAGGGGGCGAGGCAGCCCCAGCATTTT. As protein: CASSLEGARQPQHF.

The J gene is TRBJ1-1, the V gene TRBV4-1, with D unresolved. The CDR3 extends over 13 amino acids. V lost 8 bases, J lost 0 bases, and 10 bases lay in between. The V gene's germline CDR1 is MGHRA and CDR2 YSYEKL. The CDR3 DNA reads TGCGCCAGCCGGGAGGTCATGAACACTGAAGCTTTCTTT. It codes for CASREVMNTEAFF.

The chain has TRBV6-5 and TRBJ1-3; D remains unclear. Germline V gene data show CDR1 as MNHEY and CDR2 as SVGAGI. V lost 3 bases to trimming and J lost 0 bases, with 12 bases between them. This CDR3 contains 16 residues. The DNA for the CDR3 is TGTGCCAGCAGTTATTCAGGTGATCTCTCTGGAAACACCATATATTTT. Protein: CASSYSGDLSGNTIYF.

The V gene is TRBV6-5, the J gene TRBJ1-1; TRBD1 is a possible D gene (5 bases). V lost 2 bases and J 4 bases, leaving 17 bases between the germline ends. This CDR3 region has 16 residues. In germline, CDR1 is MNHEY, CDR2 SVGAGI. The chain's CDR3 is CASSYSGAGLRTEAFF. The CDR3 DNA reads as TGTGCCAGCAGTTACAGTGGGGCAGGGCTGCGCACTGAAGCTTTCTTT.

This rearrangement joins TRBV30 to TRBJ1-6, with a tentative D call TRBD1 (5 bases). Per germline, CDR1 GTSNPN and CDR2 SVGIG (reference sequence). The V end was cut by 3 bases, the J end by 10 bases, with 16 bases between. The length of the CDR3 is 14 residues. This CDR3 is CAWSAQVALSPLHF. For the CDR3, the DNA is TGTGCCTGGAGCGCACAGGTGGCCCTCTCACCCCTCCACTTT.

The chain is built from TRBV24-1 and TRBJ2-3, with TRBD1 matching over 7 bases. With 7 bases clipped from V and 0 bases from J, the junction kept 3 bases outside the gene matches. The CDR3 length is 14 residues. Germline values: CDR1 KGHDR, CDR2 SFDVKD. The CDR3 bases are TGTGCCACCAGGGACAGGTCTAGCACAGATACGCAGTATTTT. Its protein product is CATRDRSSTDTQYF.

This sequence joins TRBV30 and TRBJ1-3, with D maybe TRBD1 (6 bases). The CDR3 length is 14 residues. V dropped 4 bases and J dropped 4 bases, with 14 bases sitting between them. Germline assignment: CDR1 GTSNPN and CDR2 SVGIG (reference sequence). The CDR3 region is CAWKGTMGGNTIYF. Written as DNA, the CDR3 is TGTGCCTGGAAGGGGACAATGGGGGGAAACACCATATATTTT.